The entry that follows covers one T cell receptor (beta chain) sequence. Its antigen is undetermined. Both 60 Vbeta primers and 13 Jbeta primers went into the PCR. Repertoires were generated with immunoSEQ multiplex PCR, while TCRdb's copy carries only in-frame clones and drops some. The sample has roughly 100,000 clones; about four fifths are singletons. This specimen belongs to a study of cytomegalovirus exposure and HLA in healthy donors. Losses at the gene ends were 2 bases for V and 4 bases for J; bases not matched to a gene: 12. Germline-derived CDR1 and CDR2 are SGHDN and FVKESK. The CDR3 covers 17 residues. Broader study findings: Across HLA loci, a later analysis found differing TCR association rates, with DRB1 most and HLA-C fewest. The authors enumerated some 170 TCR beta chains as linked to cytomegalovirus. The majority of TCR sequences were rare, yet some public TCRs appeared in many donors.

J is TRBJ2-7 and V is TRBV14; 9 bases are a match to TRBD1. The sequenced sample was PBMCs. The TCR originated in a man aged 25-45 years in good health and CMV-seronegative. Here the CDR3 DNA reads TGTGCCAGCAGCCAATCCTCCTCGACAGGGGGATTTTACGAGCAGTACTTC. It is translated as CASSQSSSTGGFYEQYF.